A selection of T cell receptor beta chains follows, all from one sample in a study of blood T cells in healthy people across ages. TCRdb re-derived calls from the 5' RACE reads in MiXCR, one entry per CDR3 protein. This sample has around 900,000 distinct CDR3 sequences, with just over 50% found just once. The sequencing input was blood. The receptors derive from a woman aged 55-69 years in good health. Both conserved end residues are part of each CDR3. Fields, in order: CDR3 length, clone size, J gene, D gene, V gene, CDR3 DNA, CDR3 protein. A D gene is named only where the DNA matches it firmly. Rows may omit the clone size; those that give it use once, few, many or a size class.

13 - TRBJ1-3 TRBD1 TRBV10-3 TGTGCCATTACAGGACAGGGACGGAACACCATATATTTT CAITGQGRNTIYF
13 few TRBJ2-2 - TRBV2 TGTGCCAGCAAGATTCGAGAAACCGGGGAGCTGTTTTTT CASKIRETGELFF
13 - TRBJ2-5 - TRBV6-5 TGTGCCAGCATGTCGGGGGTGGAAGAGACCCAGTACTTC CASMSGVEETQYF
14 many TRBJ2-7 TRBD2 TRBV7-2 TGTGCCAGCAGTTTAGTCGGACTAGCGGACGAGCAGTACTTC CASSLVGLADEQYF
17 - TRBJ2-1 TRBD2 TRBV6-2/TRBV6-3 TGTGCCAGCAGCTGGACCGGGACTAGCGGGGTTTCTGGTGAGCAGTTCTTC CASSWTGTSGVSGEQFF
15 - TRBJ2-5 - TRBV7-2 TGTGCCAGCAGCACCCGACTAGGTCCTCAAGAGACCCAGTACTTC CASSTRLGPQETQYF
15 - TRBJ2-5 - TRBV20-1 TGCAGTGCTAGAGGGGTACGGGAGCAGCAAGAGACCCAGTACTTC CSARGVREQQETQYF
19 - TRBJ1-2 - TRBV21-1 TGTGCCAGCAGCAACTTTAACTACAATCCCGGGACAGGGGACTATGGCTACACCTTC CASSNFNYNPGTGDYGYTF
13 - TRBJ1-1 TRBD1 TRBV14 TGTGCCAGCAGCAGGGGGCTGAACACTGAAGCTTTCTTT CASSRGLNTEAFF
12 - TRBJ2-7 TRBD1 TRBV28 TGTGCCGCCCGGGACAGCTCCTACGAGCAGTACTTC CAARDSSYEQYF